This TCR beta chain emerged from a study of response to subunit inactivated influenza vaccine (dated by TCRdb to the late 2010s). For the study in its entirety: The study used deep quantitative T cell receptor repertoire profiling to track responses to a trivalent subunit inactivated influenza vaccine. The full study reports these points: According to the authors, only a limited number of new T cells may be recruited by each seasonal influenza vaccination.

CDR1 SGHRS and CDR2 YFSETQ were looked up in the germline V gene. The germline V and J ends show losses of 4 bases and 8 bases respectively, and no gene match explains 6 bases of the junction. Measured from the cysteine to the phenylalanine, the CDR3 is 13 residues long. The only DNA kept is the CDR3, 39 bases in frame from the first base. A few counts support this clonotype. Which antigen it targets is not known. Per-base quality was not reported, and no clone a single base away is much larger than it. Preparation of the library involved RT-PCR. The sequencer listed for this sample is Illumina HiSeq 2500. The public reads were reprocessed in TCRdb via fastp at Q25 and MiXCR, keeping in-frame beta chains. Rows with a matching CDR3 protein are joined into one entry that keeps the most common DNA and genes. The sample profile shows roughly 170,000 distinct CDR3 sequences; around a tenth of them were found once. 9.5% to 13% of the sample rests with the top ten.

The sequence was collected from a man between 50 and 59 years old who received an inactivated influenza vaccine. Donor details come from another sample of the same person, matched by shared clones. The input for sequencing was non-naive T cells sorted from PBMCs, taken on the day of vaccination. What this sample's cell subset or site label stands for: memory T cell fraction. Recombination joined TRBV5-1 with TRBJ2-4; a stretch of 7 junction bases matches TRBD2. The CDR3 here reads CASSISRGDIQYF. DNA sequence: TGCGCCAGCAGCATTAGTCGGGGGGACATTCAGTACTTC.